This T cell receptor beta chain was observed in a study of blood T cell repertoires in COVID-19. About the study: Spain, Italy and the United States supplied samples that represented acute and convalescent COVID-19.

Source study methods: Reference gene primer amplification in the assay estimated nucleated cell counts. The protocol was immunoSEQ multiplex PCR, while the TCRdb copy is restricted to in-frame clones and leaves out a portion. V and J calls and clone size are given by that table; D and trimming were obtained from the DNA. In the table there are around 180,000 clones, about 91% of which are singletons. Trimming took 6 bases from V and 0 from J, leaving 14 bases between them. The CDR3 totals 15 residues. Germline values: CDR1 MDHEN, CDR2 SYDVKM. The genes are TRBV28 and TRBJ1-2; the D is unclear. Source material: peripheral blood. The TCR originated in a woman in her thirties with acute or convalescent COVID-19. The CDR3 sequence is CASRAAAGTNYGYTF. The CDR3 DNA reads TGTGCCAGCAGGGCGGCAGCCGGAACTAACTATGGCTACACCTTC.